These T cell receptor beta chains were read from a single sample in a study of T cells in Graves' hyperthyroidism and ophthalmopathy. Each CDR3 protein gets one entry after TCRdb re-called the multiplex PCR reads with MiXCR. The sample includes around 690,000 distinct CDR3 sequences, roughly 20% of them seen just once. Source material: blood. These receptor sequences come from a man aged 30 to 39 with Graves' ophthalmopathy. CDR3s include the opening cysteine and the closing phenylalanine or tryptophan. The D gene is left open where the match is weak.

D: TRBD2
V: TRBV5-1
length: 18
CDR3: CASTMLGKREGLTYEQYF

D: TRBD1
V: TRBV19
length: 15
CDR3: CASSPGGQGQETQYF

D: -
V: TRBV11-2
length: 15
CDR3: CASSLGQGPLDTQYF

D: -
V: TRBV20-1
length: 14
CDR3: CSAREGAGQETQYF

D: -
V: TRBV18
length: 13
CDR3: CASSLDTTGELFF

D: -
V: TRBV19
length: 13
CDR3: CASSSLLGDEQFF

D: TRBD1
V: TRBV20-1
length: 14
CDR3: CSAVRPGTDYGYTF

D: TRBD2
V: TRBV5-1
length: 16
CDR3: CASSGFSGESTDTQYF

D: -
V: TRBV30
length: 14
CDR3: CAWRGTLTTDTQYF

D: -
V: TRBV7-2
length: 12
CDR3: CASSPRQAAQFF

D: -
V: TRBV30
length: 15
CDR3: CAWSQLRIQGTEALF

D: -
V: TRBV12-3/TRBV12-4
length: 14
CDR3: CASSQGVFQETQYF

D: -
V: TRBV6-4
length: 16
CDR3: CASSLQGTAGHSEAFF

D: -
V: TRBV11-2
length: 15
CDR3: CASSAQGIRNEKLFF

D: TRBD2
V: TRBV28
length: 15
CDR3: CASSPTSGTNNEQFF

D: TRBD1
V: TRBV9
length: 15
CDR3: CASSVGGQLNTEAFF

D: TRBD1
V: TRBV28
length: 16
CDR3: CAGSLRGGNFNYGYTF

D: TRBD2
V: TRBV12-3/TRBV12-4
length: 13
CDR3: CASSRRTSITQYF

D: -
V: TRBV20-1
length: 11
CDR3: CSGDSNTEAFF

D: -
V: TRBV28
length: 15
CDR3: CASSPAHINTGELFF